What follows are 11 T cell receptor beta chains derived from one specimen sequenced in a study of cytomegalovirus exposure and HLA in healthy donors. PCR amplification relied on 60 Vbeta primers (plus 13 Jbeta primers). Produced via immunoSEQ multiplex PCR; TCRdb's table is partial and in-frame only. The sample consists of around 130,000 clones, around 81% of them appearing once. The sequencing sample was made of PBMCs. Receptor source: a woman aged 45-59 years in good health and CMV-seronegative.

This clone showed up just a few times. The chain recombines TRBV7-3 with TRBJ2-6; 10 positions match TRBD2. The CDR3 runs 18 residues. CDR1 is SGHTA, CDR2 FQGTGA, per germline. Trimming at V came to 1 base and at J to 2 bases, leaving 5 bases not matched to a gene. CDR3 amino acids: CASSLNVLAGAGANVLTF. The DNA for the CDR3 is TGTGCCAGCAGCTTAAATGTCCTAGCGGGAGCTGGGGCCAACGTCCTGACTTTC.

V is TRBV28 and J is TRBJ2-5; TRBD1 agrees at 9 bases. The CDR3 is made up of 16 amino acids. The germline gives CDR1 MDHEN, CDR2 SYDVKM. V shed 5 bases and J 5 bases; nucleotides not matched to a gene: 12. CDR3 sequence (DNA): TGTGCCAGCAGTGGGCCCCGGACAGGGGCAGGGGAGACCCAGTACTTC. Translated: CASSGPRTGAGETQYF.

The chain recombines TRBV13 with TRBJ1-3; 9 nucleotides line up with TRBD1. The germline V gene encodes CDR1 PRHDT and CDR2 FYEKMQ (reference sequence). This CDR3 contains 18 residues. After removal of 2 bases from V and 3 bases from J, the junction contained 11 bases not matched to a gene. CDR3 sequence: CASSLLRDRVIRGNTIYF. CDR3 coding DNA: TGTGCCAGCAGCTTATTGAGGGACAGGGTAATTCGTGGAAACACCATATATTTT.

The chain uses TRBV5-1 and TRBJ1-5, with 7 positions matching TRBD1. CDR3 length: 15 amino acids. Per the germline V gene, CDR1 is SGHRS and CDR2 is YFSETQ. The junction had 6 bases not matched to a gene; V was cut back by 3 bases and J by 3 bases. CDR3 protein: CASSSGTANNQPQHF. For the CDR3, the DNA is TGCGCCAGCAGCTCCGGGACAGCAAACAATCAGCCCCAGCATTTT. Full variable domain (outside the CDR3, taken from reference TRBV5-1 and TRBJ1-5): KAGVTQTPRYLIKTRGQQVTLSCSPISGHRSVSWYQQTPGQGLQFLFEYFSETQRNKGNFPGRFSGRQFSNSRSEMNVSTLELGDSALYLCASSSGTANNQPQHFGDGTRLSIL.

CDR3 loop: CASSPPNSFLSGANVLTF. CDR3 sequence (DNA): TGTGCCAGCTCACCACCGAACAGTTTTCTCTCTGGGGCCAACGTCCTGACTTTC. The chain recombines TRBV18 with TRBJ2-6; D uncertain. The CDR3 extends over 18 amino acids. The germline V gene has CDR1 KGHSH and CDR2 LQKENI. V was shortened by 0 bases and J by 0 bases, with 12 bases between the two germline ends.

The chain recombines TRBV19 with TRBJ1-5; 11 nucleotides line up with TRBD1. Trimming took 1 base from V and 5 from J; bases not matched to a gene: 4. This CDR3 contains 16 residues. Looked up from germline, CDR1 is LNHDA and CDR2 is SQIVND (reference sequence). CDR3 DNA sequence: TGTGCCAGTAGTATAGGGGGACAGGGGGGGTATCAGCCCCAGCATTTT. Protein product: CASSIGGQGGYQPQHF. The full variable domain, its missing parts supplied by reference TRBV19 and TRBJ1-5, is DGGITQSPKYLFRKEGQNVTLSCEQNLNHDAMYWYRQDPGQGLRLIYYSQIVNDFQKGDIAEGYSVSREKKESFPLTVTSAQKNPTAFYLCASSIGGQGGYQPQHFGDGTRLSIL.

This clone appeared once. The chain employs TRBV6-5 and TRBJ2-7; 9 bases map to TRBD1. Germline lookup yields CDR1 MNHEY and CDR2 SVGAGI. V lost 4 bases, J lost 0 bases, and 1 base stayed unmatched. The CDR3 contains 14 residues. CDR3 sequence reads: CASSSDRGSYEQYF. DNA of the CDR3: TGTGCCAGCAGTTCGGACAGGGGCTCCTACGAGCAGTACTTC.

This chain uses TRBV7-8 with TRBJ2-7; possible D gene TRBD2, 5 bases. This CDR3 is 15 amino acids long. Looked up from germline, CDR1 is SGHVS and CDR2 is FQNEAQ. The ends were cut back, 5 bases at V and 2 bases at J, with 16 bases in the middle. DNA for the CDR3: TGTGCCAGCAGCCCCCGTGTACGGGGAGCCTACGAGCAGTACGTC. Residues: CASSPRVRGAYEQYV.

The J gene is TRBJ1-5, the V gene TRBV5-4; D might be TRBD1 (5 bases). With 0 bases removed from V and 7 bases from J, the gap between germline ends came to 14 bases. Germline CDR1 reads SGHNT; CDR2 reads YYREEE (reference sequence). CDR3 length: 15 amino acids. The CDR3 coding sequence is TGTGCCAGCAGCTTGGGAGGAGGGGTCGGCCAGCCCCAGCATTTT. It translates to CASSLGGGVGQPQHF.

The rearrangement uses TRBV5-1 and TRBJ2-7; 8 bases agree with TRBD1. The CDR3 loop spans 15 amino acids. V was clipped by 3 bases and J by 2 bases; unmatched bases: 7. Per the germline V gene, CDR1 is SGHRS and CDR2 is YFSETQ. CDR3 bases: TGCGCCAGCAGCTGGGGGACAGGTCCAGCCTACGAGCAGTACGTC. This gives the protein CASSWGTGPAYEQYV.

The chain is built from TRBV11-2 and TRBJ2-1, with 9 positions matching TRBD1. J lost 1 base, V lost 5 bases, and 6 bases had no gene match. In germline, CDR1 is SGHAT, CDR2 FQNNGV. CDR3 length: 16 residues. The CDR3 DNA sequence: TGTGCCAGCAGCCCTACGACAGGGGGTTCCTACAATGAGCAGTTCTTC. This codes for CASSPTTGGSYNEQFF.